This T cell receptor (beta chain) is drawn from a study of T cell responses to AZD1222 COVID-19 vaccine. The CDR3 totals 13 residues. V gave up 10 bases and J gave up 4 bases, with 16 bases separating them. Germline CDR1 LNHDA, CDR2 SQIVND (reference sequence). Concerning this clone itself: Its target is unknown.

Using immunoSEQ multiplex PCR, the repertoire was profiled, and TCRdb retains in-frame clones only, with some absent. The data hold roughly 120,000 clones, with approximately 90% observed a single time. Pooling covered second doses at about 4 or about 12 weeks. Study findings and constraints: Researchers report vaccine-associated CD4 TCRs spanning spike, with dominance at 160-218 and 743-854. Possibly, clonal diversity was underestimated; donors were largely white British and included more females. Samples come after the peak T cell response, not at day 14.

This chain links TRBV19 with TRBJ1-2; possible D gene TRBD1, 6 bases. This clonotype originated in an adult who received the AZD1222 COVID-19 vaccine. The specimen comprised peripheral blood, sampled 28 days after the second AZD1222 dose. The CDR3 DNA follows: TGTGCCACCTCAGGCGGGGGGCTCTATGGCTACACCTTC. It codes for CATSGGGLYGYTF.